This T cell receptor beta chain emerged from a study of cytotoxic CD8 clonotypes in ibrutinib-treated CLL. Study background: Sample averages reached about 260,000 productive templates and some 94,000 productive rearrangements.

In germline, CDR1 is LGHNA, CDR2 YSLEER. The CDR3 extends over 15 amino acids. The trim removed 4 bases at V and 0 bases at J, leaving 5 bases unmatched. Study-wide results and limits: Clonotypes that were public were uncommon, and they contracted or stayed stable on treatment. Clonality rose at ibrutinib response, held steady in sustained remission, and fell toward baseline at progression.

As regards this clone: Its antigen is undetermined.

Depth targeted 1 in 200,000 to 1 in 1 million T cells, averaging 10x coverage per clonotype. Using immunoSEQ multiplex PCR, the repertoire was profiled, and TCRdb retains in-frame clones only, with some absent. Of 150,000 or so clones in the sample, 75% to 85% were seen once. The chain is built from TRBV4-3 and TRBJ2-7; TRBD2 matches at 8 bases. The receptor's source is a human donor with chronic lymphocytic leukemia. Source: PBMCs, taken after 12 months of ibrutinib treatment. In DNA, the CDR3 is TGCGCCAGCAGCCGAGGACTAGCAGGCTCCTACGAGCAGTACTTC. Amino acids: CASSRGLAGSYEQYF.